This is a list of T cell receptor beta chains from one sample in a study of T cell responses to AZD1222 COVID-19 vaccine. Sequenced by immunoSEQ multiplex PCR; TCRdb stores in-frame clones only, minus some. Of about 130,000 clones in the sample, around 94% were seen once. Specimen: peripheral blood, collected on day 0 of AZD1222 vaccination. The receptor set was obtained from an adult in good health. Each CDR3 is given with its conserved first and last residue. Fields, in order: CDR3 length, clone size, V gene, D gene, J gene, CDR3 protein, CDR3 DNA. A D gene is named only where the DNA matches it firmly. A row's size may be missing; if present it is once, few, many or a size class.

>14|-|TRBV5-1|-|TRBJ1-2
CAGRRDGTYYGYTF
TGCGCCGGGCGACGGGACGGAACCTACTATGGCTACACCTTC
>15|-|TRBV19|TRBD1|TRBJ1-4
CASRDRGEGDEKLFF
TGTGCCAGCCGGGACAGGGGAGAGGGAGACGAAAAACTGTTTTTT
>17|-|TRBV7-6|-|TRBJ2-1
CASSLVWRGHSYNEQFF
TGTGCCAGCAGCTTAGTTTGGCGGGGACACTCCTACAATGAGCAGTTCTTC
>14|-|TRBV29-1|TRBD1|TRBJ2-2
CSADGTGYTGELFF
TGCAGCGCCGACGGGACAGGTTACACCGGGGAGCTGTTTTTT
>16|-|TRBV11-2|TRBD2|TRBJ2-2
CASSWSSGENTGELFF
TGTGCCAGCAGCTGGTCTAGCGGGGAGAACACCGGGGAGCTGTTTTTT
>14|-|TRBV19|-|TRBJ1-5
CASSIPSRSQPQHF
TGTGCCAGTAGTATCCCCTCGCGGAGTCAGCCCCAGCATTTT
>15|-|TRBV5-8|-|TRBJ1-1
CASSPIVTMNTEAFF
TGTGCCAGCAGCCCTATCGTGACCATGAACACTGAAGCTTTCTTT
>13|-|TRBV2|-|TRBJ1-5
CASSQTGNQPQHF
TGTGCCAGCAGCCAAACGGGGAATCAGCCCCAGCATTTT
>14|-|TRBV9|-|TRBJ2-1
CASSVSRSYNEQFF
TGTGCCAGCAGCGTATCCAGGAGCTACAATGAGCAGTTCTTC
>13|-|TRBV2|-|TRBJ2-1
CATTSGQREEQFF
TGTGCGACCACCAGCGGCCAGAGGGAAGAGCAGTTCTTC
>15|-|TRBV12-5|TRBD1|TRBJ2-7
CASGPRTGTAYEQYF
TGTGCTAGTGGTCCTCGGACAGGGACGGCCTACGAGCAGTACTTC
>17|-|TRBV4-1|-|TRBJ1-3
CASSQGGAGRSGNTIYF
TGCGCCAGCAGCCAAGGAGGAGCAGGGAGATCTGGAAACACCATATATTTT
>14|-|TRBV6-1|-|TRBJ1-2
CASSENSVNYGYTF
TGTGCCAGCAGTGAAAACAGCGTTAACTATGGCTACACCTTC
>18|-|TRBV3-1/TRBV3-2|-|TRBJ1-2
CASSPRAAFEGVTYGYTF
TGTGCCAGCAGCCCCCGGGCAGCTTTCGAGGGGGTCACTTATGGCTACACCTTC
>16|-|TRBV13|TRBD1|TRBJ2-1
CASSPRDRGFGNEQFF
TGTGCCAGCAGTCCTCGGGACAGGGGTTTTGGGAATGAGCAGTTCTTC
>17|-|TRBV5-4|TRBD2|TRBJ2-2
CASSLGGLASNTGELFF
TGTGCCAGCAGCTTGGGGGGACTAGCCTCGAACACCGGGGAGCTGTTTTTT
>13|-|TRBV19|-|TRBJ2-5
CASSPNQKETQYF
TGTGCCAGTAGTCCAAACCAGAAAGAGACCCAGTACTTC
>14|-|TRBV30|TRBD1|TRBJ1-1
CAWSPGTGRTEAFF
TGTGCCTGGAGCCCCGGGACAGGTCGGACTGAAGCTTTCTTT
>17|-|TRBV7-9|TRBD2|TRBJ2-7
CASSSPRGGRGTYEQYF
TGTGCCAGCAGCTCCCCTCGGGGGGGCAGAGGGACCTACGAGCAGTACTTC
>13|-|TRBV2|-|TRBJ1-2
CASSSQSNYGYTF
TGTGCCAGCAGTAGCCAGTCAAACTATGGCTACACCTTC
>14|-|TRBV27|TRBD1|TRBJ2-7
CASRAGDRGNEQYF
TGTGCCAGCAGGGCCGGGGACAGGGGGAACGAGCAGTACTTC
>16|-|TRBV5-6|TRBD2|TRBJ2-1
CASSLGLAGVSNEQFF
TGTGCCAGCAGCTTGGGACTAGCGGGAGTAAGTAATGAGCAGTTCTTC
>14|-|TRBV25-1|-|TRBJ2-1
CASSEQGGYNEQFF
TGTGCCAGCAGTGAACAGGGAGGCTACAATGAGCAGTTCTTC
>11|-|TRBV25-1|-|TRBJ2-7
CASSTHYEQYF
TGTGCCAGCAGTACACACTACGAGCAGTACTTC
>13|-|TRBV10-3|-|TRBJ1-5
CAISESRGQPQHF
TGTGCCATCAGTGAGTCGAGGGGCCAGCCCCAGCATTTT
>15|-|TRBV6-6|-|TRBJ1-2
CASGETNQGIYGYTF
TGTGCCAGCGGCGAAACAAATCAGGGAATCTATGGCTACACCTTC
>14|-|TRBV28|-|TRBJ1-4
CASISSGFGEKLFF
TGTGCCAGCATCTCATCGGGGTTCGGGGAAAAACTGTTTTTT
>15|-|TRBV6-6|TRBD1|TRBJ1-5
CASSYGDRGLQPQHF
TGTGCCAGCAGTTACGGGGACAGGGGGCTTCAGCCCCAGCATTTT
>16|-|TRBV4-3|TRBD2|TRBJ2-2
CASSQDRASGTGELFF
TGCGCCAGCAGCCAAGATAGGGCTAGCGGCACCGGGGAGCTGTTTTTT
>15|-|TRBV28|-|TRBJ2-5
CASSRGSIKAETQYF
TGTGCCAGCAGTCGAGGATCGATAAAAGCGGAGACCCAGTACTTC
>12|-|TRBV6-5|-|TRBJ2-7
CASSYRQGEQYF
TGTGCCAGCAGTTACCGGCAGGGCGAGCAGTACTTC
>11|-|TRBV2|-|TRBJ2-1
CASSPYKEQFF
TGTGCCAGCAGTCCGTATAAGGAGCAGTTCTTC
>13|once|TRBV2|-|TRBJ1-1
CASKMTASAEAFF
TGTGCCAGCAAGATGACCGCGTCGGCTGAAGCTTTCTTT
>13|-|TRBV29-1|-|TRBJ1-1
CSVLGGAVTEAFF
TGCAGCGTCCTTGGGGGCGCGGTCACTGAAGCTTTCTTT
>14|-|TRBV2|-|TRBJ1-1
CASSDRMNRVQAFF
TGTGCCAGCAGTGATCGGATGAACAGAGTCCAAGCTTTCTTT
>17|-|TRBV11-2|TRBD2|TRBJ2-4
CASSLGLAGGPGQIQYF
TGTGCCAGCAGCTTAGGCCTAGCGGGAGGGCCGGGTCAGATTCAGTACTTC
>15|-|TRBV4-2|TRBD1|TRBJ2-7
CASSQGTGGVYEQYF
TGTGCCAGCAGCCAAGGGACAGGTGGGGTCTACGAGCAGTACTTC
>16|once|TRBV4-2|TRBD1|TRBJ1-5
CASSRNGDRGDQPQHF
TGTGCCAGCAGCCGGAACGGGGACAGGGGGGATCAGCCCCAGCATTTT
>12|-|TRBV7-8|-|TRBJ2-1
CASSSQWGEQFF
TGTGCCAGCAGCTCCCAGTGGGGTGAGCAGTTCTTC
>12|-|TRBV29-1|-|TRBJ1-1
CSVLDRRTEAFF
TGCAGCGTTTTAGACAGGCGGACTGAAGCTTTCTTT
>12|once|TRBV30|-|TRBJ2-7
CAWSGRDYEQYF
TGTGCCTGGAGCGGCAGGGACTACGAGCAGTACTTC